These 29 T cell receptor beta chains originate from one sample sequenced in a study of spatial heterogeneity in lung cancer. TCRdb independently ran MiXCR on the 5' RACE reads; one entry per CDR3 protein. The sample contains thousands of distinct CDR3 sequences, approximately 24% of which appear only once. This sample's time point: blood at routine non-recurrence follow-up after resection. The source was PBMCs, collected at follow-up. Receptor source: a male donor with early-stage non-small cell lung cancer.

Judged by abundance, this clonotype is medium-sized. This chain uses TRBV25-1 with TRBJ2-2; TRBD2 aligns across 10 bases. The CDR3 is made up of 16 amino acids. J lost 5 bases, V lost 1 base, and 4 bases had no gene match. CDR1 is MGHDK and CDR2 is SYGVNS in the germline V gene. CDR3 sequence: CASSELEREGTGELFF. CDR3 bases: TGTGCCAGCAGTGAATTGGAGCGGGAGGGAACCGGGGAGCTGTTTTTT.

The CDR3 DNA is TGTGCCAGCTCACCTCGAGGGGTTTCCCTCAGTGAGCAGTTCTTC. It yields the protein CASSPRGVSLSEQFF. This rearrangement joins TRBV18 to TRBJ2-1; either TRBD1 or TRBD2 may fit D (5 bases each). The CDR3 is 15 residues long. With 3 bases removed from V and 9 bases from J, the gap between germline ends came to 18 bases. In germline, CDR1 is KGHSH, CDR2 LQKENI.

The chain uses TRBV6-6 and TRBJ2-7; D is undetermined. Germline V gene sequence: CDR1 MNHNY, CDR2 SVGAGI (reference sequence). V was clipped by 6 bases and J by 4 bases, with 10 bases between them. The CDR3 contains 12 residues. DNA of the CDR3: TGTGCCAGCAGCCTCACGCCATACGAGCAGTACTTC. Translating gives CASSLTPYEQYF.

The V call is TRBV20-1, the J call TRBJ1-4, with TRBD1 as a possible D gene (5 bases). The V end lost 5 bases, the J end lost 8 bases, and 18 bases lay between the germline ends. Germline V lookup: CDR1 DFQATT, CDR2 SNEGSKA (reference sequence). The CDR3 is made up of 14 amino acids. The DNA for the CDR3 is TGCAGTGCTCCCGACCGGGCGGGGGAGGAAAAACTGTTTTTT. Encoded protein: CSAPDRAGEEKLFF.

J is TRBJ2-6 and V is TRBV19; 7 nucleotides agree with TRBD1. V shed 8 bases, J shed 4 bases, and the junction held 8 bases outside the gene matches. Looked up from germline, CDR1 is LNHDA and CDR2 is SQIVND (reference sequence). This CDR3 is 15 amino acids long. CDR3 amino acids: CASQYRGGGANVLTF. For the CDR3, the DNA is TGTGCCAGTCAATACAGGGGCGGAGGGGCCAACGTCCTGACTTTC.

V and J are TRBV6-5 and TRBJ2-7, with D perhaps matching TRBD2 (5 bases). From germline, CDR1 is MNHEY and CDR2 SVGAGI. Deletions cut 1 base from V and 5 bases from J, with 9 bases between. The CDR3 is 13 residues long. As DNA, the CDR3 is TGTGCCAGCAGTTACTTCGGGGAACACGAGCAGTACTTC. It encodes CASSYFGEHEQYF.

This clonotype was seen many times. This chain uses TRBV20-1 with TRBJ2-7; D is uncertain. V shed 3 bases and J shed 6 bases, with 9 bases lying between them. Germline loops: CDR1 DFQATT, CDR2 SNEGSKA (reference sequence). The CDR3 length is 11 residues. CDR3 sequence reads: CSARDDSEQYF. Written as DNA, the CDR3 is TGCAGTGCTAGGGATGATTCCGAGCAGTACTTC.

By its share, this clonotype is medium-sized (0.01 to 0.1%). This chain uses TRBV7-2 with TRBJ2-7, with D unresolved. Trimming shortened V by 1 base and J by 6 bases, and 13 bases separated the two germline ends. The CDR3 has 14 amino acids. Germline CDR1 is SGHTA and CDR2 is FQGNSA. CDR3 sequence (DNA): TGTGCCAGCAGCTTAGATTACACTAAGGGCGAGCAGTACTTC. It translates to CASSLDYTKGEQYF.

V gene TRBV12-3 or TRBV12-4 combines with J gene TRBJ2-5; possibly TRBD1 for D (5 bases). Trimming left V 6 bases short and J 4 bases short, with 12 bases between. This CDR3 region has 13 residues. The CDR3 sequence is CASRRTSRETQYF. The CDR3 coding sequence is TGTGCCAGCAGGAGGACAAGCCGAGAGACCCAGTACTTC.

By frequency in the sample, this clonotype is large. V usage is TRBV5-6 and J usage is TRBJ1-4; D gene ambiguous. Germline V CDR1 and CDR2: SGHDT, YYEEEE. V was cut by 4 bases and J by 5 bases, with 12 bases left in between. The length of the CDR3 is 14 residues. CDR3 nucleotides: TGTGCCAGCAGCGGGAGGTGGAGAAATGAAAAACTGTTTTTT. Translation: CASSGRWRNEKLFF.

By its share, this clonotype is medium-sized. The chain combines TRBV28 with TRBJ2-7; no reliable D call. Germline V gene sequence: CDR1 MDHEN, CDR2 SYDVKM. V lost 5 bases to trimming and J lost 2 bases, with 7 bases between them. The CDR3 covers 12 residues. CDR3: CASSPEPYEQYF. In DNA form, the CDR3 reads TGTGCCAGCAGTCCTGAGCCCTACGAGCAGTACTTC.

This clonotype is medium-sized within its sample. V gene TRBV12-3 or TRBV12-4 combines with J gene TRBJ2-6; 10 positions agree with TRBD1. Trimming at V came to 6 bases and at J to 0 bases, leaving 8 bases not matched to a gene. The CDR3 contains 18 residues. The CDR3 reads CASRTGTGVPSGANVLTF. In DNA form, the CDR3 reads TGTGCCAGCAGGACCGGGACAGGGGTTCCCTCTGGGGCCAACGTCCTGACTTTC.

In its sample, this clonotype is medium-sized. This chain connects TRBV5-4 to TRBJ2-1; TRBD2 aligns across 8 bases. The CDR3 has 13 amino acids. Germline values: CDR1 SGHNT, CDR2 YYREEE (reference sequence). V was clipped by 4 bases and J by 14 bases; unmatched bases: 11. CDR3 protein: CASSIPAGTRKFF. The CDR3 DNA reads as TGTGCCAGCAGCATACCAGCCGGGACTAGAAAGTTCTTC. Full variable domain (remainder filled in from reference TRBV5-4 and TRBJ2-1): ETGVTQSPTHLIKTRGQQVTLRCSSQSGHNTVSWYQQALGQGPQFIFQYYREEENGRGNFPPRFSGLQFPNYSSELNVNALELDDSALYLCASSIPAGTRKFFGPGTRLTVL.

In this sample, this clonotype turned up many times. V is TRBV11-1 and J is TRBJ2-6; D gene unclear. From germline, CDR1 is SGHAT and CDR2 FQDESV (reference sequence). V was cut by 4 bases and J by 4 bases, with 5 bases left in between. The CDR3 extends over 13 amino acids. CDR3 sequence (DNA): TGTGCCAGCAGCTCCTTCGGGGCCAACGTCCTGACTTTC. Its protein is CASSSFGANVLTF.

The V and J genes are TRBV6-5 and TRBJ2-7; D unresolved. In germline, CDR1 is MNHEY, CDR2 SVGAGI. The V and J ends lost 6 bases and 7 bases respectively, with 10 bases between them. This CDR3 is built from 11 residues. The CDR3 region is CASSRTGEQYF. The CDR3 nucleotides are TGTGCCAGCAGCCGTACTGGGGAGCAGTACTTC.

This sequence joins TRBV27 and TRBJ2-3; 7 bases line up with TRBD2. CDR3 length: 15 residues. The germline V gene has CDR1 MNHEY and CDR2 SMNVEV (reference sequence). V lost 3 bases to trimming and J lost 5 bases; unmatched junction nucleotides: 8. The CDR3 DNA is TGTGCCAGCAGTTTTATCTTGGGGAGGGGAGATACGCAGTATTTT. This encodes CASSFILGRGDTQYF.

This clonotype is termed medium-sized. The chain links TRBV19 to TRBJ2-1; D possibly corresponds to TRBD2 (6 bases). The V end was cut by 6 bases, the J end by 1 base, with 13 bases between. This CDR3 spans 15 amino acids. Germline assignment: CDR1 LNHDA and CDR2 SQIVND (reference sequence). The CDR3 DNA reads TGTGCCAGTAGCCCGTTGGAGGGGTCCTACAATGAGCAGTTCTTC. This encodes CASSPLEGSYNEQFF.

The J gene is TRBJ2-2, the V gene TRBV2; 10 nucleotides agree with TRBD2. The CDR3 extends over 16 amino acids. V dropped 5 bases and J dropped 6; count of bases not matched to a gene: 9. Looked up from germline, CDR1 is SNHLY and CDR2 is FYNNEI. DNA for the CDR3: TGTGCCAGCAGTCGGTCTAGCGGGAGTATTGCCGGGGAGCTGTTTTTT. Protein: CASSRSSGSIAGELFF. The whole variable domain, filled in from reference TRBV2 and TRBJ2-2, reads EPEVTQTPSHQVTQMGQEVILRCVPISNHLYFYWYRQILGQKVEFLVSFYNNEISEKSEIFDDQFSVERPDGSNFTLKIRSTKLEDSAMYFCASSRSSGSIAGELFFGEGSRLTVL.

The chain employs TRBV7-2 and TRBJ2-2, with no clear D. The CDR3 spans 12 residues. Looked up from germline, CDR1 is SGHTA and CDR2 is FQGNSA. Trimming removed 5 bases from V and 7 bases from J, with 8 bases in between. The CDR3, as DNA: TGTGCCAGCAGCGGGTACATCGGGGAGCTGTTTTTT. Its translation: CASSGYIGELFF.

This clonotype was counted between two and nine times. The chain recombines TRBV2 with TRBJ2-3; TRBD1 matches at 10 bases. V trimming: 4 bases; J trimming: 2 bases; junction bases outside the gene matches: 6. The V gene's germline CDR1 is SNHLY and CDR2 FYNNEI. The CDR3 covers 16 residues. Here the CDR3 reads CASSAADRGPTDTQYF. DNA for the CDR3: TGTGCCAGCAGTGCCGCTGACAGGGGGCCCACAGATACGCAGTATTTT. Variable domain in full (rest from reference TRBV2 and TRBJ2-3): EPEVTQTPSHQVTQMGQEVILRCVPISNHLYFYWYRQILGQKVEFLVSFYNNEISEKSEIFDDQFSVERPDGSNFTLKIRSTKLEDSAMYFCASSAADRGPTDTQYFGPGTRLTVL.

The chain joins TRBV30 to TRBJ2-7; the D is unclear. The CDR3 contains 12 residues. Trimming shortened V by 3 bases and J by 6 bases, and 12 bases separated the two germline ends. Germline V gene lookup returns CDR1 GTSNPN and CDR2 SVGIG (reference sequence). The CDR3 DNA reads as TGTGCCTGGAGCCCCCGGTTCTCCGAGCAGTACTTC. Encoded protein: CAWSPRFSEQYF. The variable domain in full, with the rest retrieved from reference TRBV30 and TRBJ2-7, is SQTIHQWPATLVQPVGSPLSLECTVEGTSNPNLYWYRQAAGRGLQLLFYSVGIGQISSEVPQNLSASRPQDRQFILSSKKLLLSDSGFYLCAWSPRFSEQYFGPGTRLTVT.

The genes are TRBV10-3 and TRBJ2-1; TRBD2 matches at 7 bases. Trimming took 0 bases from V and 8 from J; bases not matched to a gene: 7. The CDR3 extends over 15 amino acids. Germline V gene sequence: CDR1 ENHRY, CDR2 SYGVKD. CDR3 in DNA: TGTGCCATCAGTGAGTCGCGGGAGACCCCCCATGAGCAGTTCTTC. Its translation is CAISESRETPHEQFF.

Turning to this clonotype: This sequence may be a read error, since a much larger clone differs from it by one base. This chain connects TRBV7-9 to TRBJ2-5; no definite D call. This CDR3 comprises 12 residues. The germline gives CDR1 SEHNR, CDR2 FQNEAQ (reference sequence). This chain's CDR3 is CASSQNQQTQYF. The CDR3 DNA sequence: TGTGCCAGCAGCCAGAACCAACAGACCCAGTACTTC.

This chain uses TRBV10-3 with TRBJ2-2, with D perhaps TRBD2 (6 bases). Germline loops: CDR1 ENHRY, CDR2 SYGVKD. CDR3 length equals 12 residues. V was pared by 5 bases and J by 6 bases, with 7 bases between. CDR3 region: CAISPGAGELFF. CDR3 nucleotide sequence: TGTGCCATCAGTCCGGGGGCCGGGGAGCTGTTTTTT.

In this sample, this clonotype is medium-sized. J is TRBJ2-2 and V is TRBV29-1; D gene unclear. CDR3 length: 11 residues. V lost 1 base, J lost 8 bases, and 5 bases lay in between. From germline, CDR1 is SQVTM and CDR2 ANQGSEA. The CDR3: CSVEGSGELFF. The CDR3 DNA reads TGCAGCGTTGAAGGGTCAGGGGAGCTGTTTTTT.

This clonotype was seen a handful of times. The V call is TRBV20-1, the J call TRBJ2-3; D uncertain. Trimming took 2 bases from V and 0 from J, leaving 9 bases between them. The CDR3 is made up of 14 amino acids. Germline CDR1 reads DFQATT; CDR2 reads SNEGSKA (reference sequence). In nucleotides, the CDR3 is TGCAGTGCTAGAAACCCGACTAGCACAGATACGCAGTATTTT. Amino acids: CSARNPTSTDTQYF.

This clonotype is medium-sized in the sample. The V call is TRBV27, the J call TRBJ1-2; a possible D gene is TRBD1 (6 bases). The CDR3 is made up of 14 amino acids. The germline gives CDR1 MNHEY, CDR2 SMNVEV (reference sequence). V lost 3 bases and J 4 bases, leaving 12 bases between the germline ends. CDR3 region: CASSFNGGVYGYTF. CDR3 in DNA: TGTGCCAGCAGTTTTAACGGGGGCGTCTATGGCTACACCTTC.

The rearrangement joins TRBV20-1 to TRBJ2-6; D perhaps matches TRBD1 (6 bases). The germline CDR1 and CDR2 sequences are DFQATT and SNEGSKA (reference sequence). The CDR3 runs to 16 residues. The germline V and J ends were trimmed by 3 bases and 0 bases, with 12 bases remaining between them. CDR3 DNA sequence: TGCAGTGCTAGGAGCCAGGGGATCTCTGGGGCCAACGTCCTGACTTTC. This translates into CSARSQGISGANVLTF.

This clonotype was counted between two and nine times. This rearrangement joins TRBV6-6 to TRBJ2-7, with D tentatively TRBD1 or TRBD2 (5 bases each). The CDR3 totals 15 residues. V was pared by 2 bases and J by 0 bases, with 11 bases between. Per the germline V gene, CDR1 is MNHNY and CDR2 is SVGAGI (reference sequence). CDR3 sequence reads: CASSYGSGTSYEQYF. The CDR3 nucleotides are TGTGCCAGCAGTTACGGATCCGGGACCTCCTACGAGCAGTACTTC.